This T cell receptor beta chain is drawn from a study of cytomegalovirus exposure and HLA in healthy donors. Findings of the study overall: A later analysis, which compared TCR beta chains of equal frequency, found the HLA-associated ones more clonally expanded. Sequencing depth across donors, presence/absence analyses assumed, was roughly uniform.

Of note for this clone: Antigen: not known.

This PCR relied on a set of 60 Vbeta primers and 13 Jbeta primers. Repertoires were generated with immunoSEQ multiplex PCR, while TCRdb's copy carries only in-frame clones and drops some. The data hold approximately 220,000 clones, with over 75% observed a single time. Germline CDR1 is MNHNS and CDR2 is SASEGT. With V trimmed by 2 bases and J by 2 bases, 8 bases remained unmatched. The CDR3 covers 16 residues. Source material: PBMCs. The origin of this receptor is a man aged 18 to 30 in good health and CMV-seronegative. The rearrangement uses TRBV6-1 and TRBJ2-7, with 8 bases lining up with TRBD1. CDR3: CASSEIARGQAYEQYF. The CDR3 bases are TGTGCCAGCAGTGAAATTGCGAGGGGACAGGCCTACGAGCAGTACTTC.